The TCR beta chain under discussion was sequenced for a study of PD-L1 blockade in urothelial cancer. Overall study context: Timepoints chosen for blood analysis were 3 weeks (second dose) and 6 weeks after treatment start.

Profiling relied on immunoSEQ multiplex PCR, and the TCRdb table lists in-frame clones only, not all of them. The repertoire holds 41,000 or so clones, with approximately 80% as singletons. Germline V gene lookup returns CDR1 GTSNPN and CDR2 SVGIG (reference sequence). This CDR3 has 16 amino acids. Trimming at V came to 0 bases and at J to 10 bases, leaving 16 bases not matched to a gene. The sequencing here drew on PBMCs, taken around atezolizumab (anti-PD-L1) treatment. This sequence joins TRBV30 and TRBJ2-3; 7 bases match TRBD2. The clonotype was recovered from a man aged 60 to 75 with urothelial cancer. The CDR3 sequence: CAWSVGQLSWGGAQYF. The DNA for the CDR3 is TGTGCCTGGAGTGTAGGTCAGCTTTCTTGGGGGGGAGCGCAGTATTTT.